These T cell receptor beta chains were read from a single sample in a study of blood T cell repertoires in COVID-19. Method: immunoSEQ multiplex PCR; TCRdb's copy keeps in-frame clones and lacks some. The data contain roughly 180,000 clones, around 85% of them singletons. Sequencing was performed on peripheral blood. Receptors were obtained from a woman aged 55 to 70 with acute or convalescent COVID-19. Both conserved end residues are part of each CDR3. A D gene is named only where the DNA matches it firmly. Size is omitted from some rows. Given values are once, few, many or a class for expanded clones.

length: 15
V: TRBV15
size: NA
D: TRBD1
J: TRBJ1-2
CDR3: CATSPRDSFNYGYTF
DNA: TGTGCCACCAGCCCTCGGGACAGCTTTAACTATGGCTACACCTTC

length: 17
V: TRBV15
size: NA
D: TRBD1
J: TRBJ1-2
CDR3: CATSIGRGTGGIRGYTF
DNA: TGTGCCACCAGCATAGGAAGGGGGACAGGGGGTATTCGGGGCTACACCTTC

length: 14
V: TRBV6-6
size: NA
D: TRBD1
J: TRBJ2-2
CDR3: CASRNTGDTGELFF
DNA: TGTGCCAGCAGGAACACAGGGGACACCGGGGAGCTGTTTTTT

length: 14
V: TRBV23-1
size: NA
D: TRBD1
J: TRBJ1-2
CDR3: CASRKGQGPYGYTF
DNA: TGCGCCAGCAGAAAAGGACAGGGGCCCTATGGCTACACCTTC

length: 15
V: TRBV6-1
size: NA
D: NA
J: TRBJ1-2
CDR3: CASSEPGKADYGYTF
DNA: TGTGCCAGCAGTGAACCGGGGAAAGCGGACTATGGCTACACCTTC

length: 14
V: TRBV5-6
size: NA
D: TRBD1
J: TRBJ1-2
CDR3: CASSQVGQGGGYTF
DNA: TGTGCCAGCAGCCAGGTTGGACAGGGCGGTGGCTACACCTTC

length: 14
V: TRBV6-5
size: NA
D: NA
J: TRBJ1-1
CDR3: CASSYRRVNTEAFF
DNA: TGTGCCAGCAGTTACCGCAGGGTGAACACTGAAGCTTTCTTT

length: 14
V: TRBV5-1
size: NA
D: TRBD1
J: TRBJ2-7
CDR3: CASSKGQGSQVQYF
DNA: TGCGCCAGCAGCAAGGGACAGGGTAGTCAGGTGCAGTACTTC

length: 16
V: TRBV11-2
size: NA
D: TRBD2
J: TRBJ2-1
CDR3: CASARLAGISYNEQFF
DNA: TGTGCCTCAGCCCGACTAGCGGGAATCTCCTACAATGAGCAGTTCTTC

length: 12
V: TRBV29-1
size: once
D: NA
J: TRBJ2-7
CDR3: CSVEGQGYEQYF
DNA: TGCAGCGTTGAAGGGCAGGGCTACGAGCAGTACTTC

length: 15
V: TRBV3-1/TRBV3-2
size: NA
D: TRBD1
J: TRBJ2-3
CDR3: CASSQTGGNTDTQYF
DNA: TGTGCCAGCAGCCAAACAGGGGGGAACACAGATACGCAGTATTTT

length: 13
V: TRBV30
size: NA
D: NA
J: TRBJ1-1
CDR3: CAIQRQLNTEAFF
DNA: TGTGCCATACAGCGGCAGTTGAACACTGAAGCTTTCTTT

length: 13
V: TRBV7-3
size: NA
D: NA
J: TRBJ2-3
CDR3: CASSLGTRDTQYF
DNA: TGTGCCAGCAGCCTCGGAACGCGGGATACGCAGTATTTT

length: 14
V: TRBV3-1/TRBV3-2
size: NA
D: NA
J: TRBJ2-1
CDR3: CASSSYMGLGRQFF
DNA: TGTGCCAGCAGTTCCTATATGGGTCTAGGGAGGCAGTTCTTC

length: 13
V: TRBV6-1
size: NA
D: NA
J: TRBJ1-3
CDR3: CASSEGGGNTIYF
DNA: TGTGCCAGCAGTGAAGGTGGGGGGAACACCATATATTTT

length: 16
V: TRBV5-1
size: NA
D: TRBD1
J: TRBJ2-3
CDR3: CASSLRDRGRTDTQYF
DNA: TGCGCCAGCAGCTTACGGGACAGGGGAAGGACAGATACGCAGTATTTT

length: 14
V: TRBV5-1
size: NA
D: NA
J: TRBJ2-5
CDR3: CASSLGLGKETQYF
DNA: TGCGCCAGCAGCTTGGGACTAGGAAAAGAGACCCAGTACTTC

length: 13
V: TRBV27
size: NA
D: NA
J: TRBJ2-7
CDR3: CASRPRATHEQYF
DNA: TGTGCCAGCAGGCCGAGGGCCACCCACGAGCAGTACTTC

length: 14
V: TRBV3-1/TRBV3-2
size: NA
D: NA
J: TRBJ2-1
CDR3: CASSQDPSVDEQFF
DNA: TGTGCCAGCAGCCAAGACCCCAGCGTCGATGAGCAGTTCTTC

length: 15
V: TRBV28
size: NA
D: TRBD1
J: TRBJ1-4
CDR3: CASSTGGWSNEKLFF
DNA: TGTGCCAGCTCTACAGGGGGCTGGAGTAATGAAAAACTGTTTTTT

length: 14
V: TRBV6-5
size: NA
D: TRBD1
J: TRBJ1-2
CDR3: CASSGRGQLYGYTF
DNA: TGTGCCAGCAGCGGCCGGGGACAGCTCTATGGCTACACCTTC

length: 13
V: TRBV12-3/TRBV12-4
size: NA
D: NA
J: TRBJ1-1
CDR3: CASSLGTGYEAFF
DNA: TGTGCCAGCAGTTTAGGTACAGGGTATGAAGCTTTCTTT

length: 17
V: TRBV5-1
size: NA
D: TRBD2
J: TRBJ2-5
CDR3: CASSLGLAGGIQETQYF
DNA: TGCGCCAGCAGCTTGGGCCTAGCGGGAGGCATTCAAGAGACCCAGTACTTC